One sample yielded the 22 T cell receptor beta chains listed below, sequenced in a study of cytomegalovirus exposure and HLA in healthy donors. Primers: 60 Vbeta forward and 13 Jbeta reverse. Produced via immunoSEQ multiplex PCR; TCRdb's table is partial and in-frame only. The sample has about 100,000 clones; around 76% are singletons. The sample comprised PBMCs. All receptors derive from a man aged 35-49 years in good health and CMV-seropositive.

The V gene is TRBV28, the J gene TRBJ1-2, with D possibly matching TRBD1 (5 bases). Germline V gives CDR1 MDHEN, CDR2 SYDVKM. V gave up 7 bases and J gave up 5 bases, with 20 bases separating them. The CDR3 is 15 amino acids. CDR3 DNA: TGTGCCAGCACCTTAACCCTTACAGGATCGTATGGCTACACCTTC. This gives the protein CASTLTLTGSYGYTF.

This sequence joins TRBV6-4 and TRBJ2-1; TRBD2 might be the D (6 bases). Trimming stripped 0 bases from V and 6 bases from J, with 15 bases between. From germline, CDR1 is MRHNA and CDR2 SNTAGT. The CDR3 contains 16 residues. CDR3 region: CASSDSTGDGANEQFF. CDR3 DNA sequence: TGTGCCAGCAGTGACTCGACGGGGGATGGGGCCAATGAGCAGTTCTTC.

The chain recombines TRBV6-1 with TRBJ2-7; TRBD1 aligns across 8 bases. The CDR3 extends over 14 amino acids. V gave up 6 bases and J gave up 6 bases; unmatched junction bases: 10. Germline V lookup: CDR1 MNHNS, CDR2 SASEGT. CDR3 region: CASRGQGAVGEQYF. The DNA for the CDR3 is TGTGCCAGCAGAGGACAGGGAGCCGTGGGCGAGCAGTACTTC.

The J gene is TRBJ2-7, the V gene TRBV5-1; 7 positions match TRBD1. V lost 4 bases to trimming and J lost 2 bases; unmatched junction nucleotides: 9. CDR1 is SGHRS, CDR2 YFSETQ, per germline. There are 15 residues in the CDR3. The CDR3 DNA reads as TGCGCCAGCAGCATCGGGACAGACATTACCTACGAGCAGTACTTC. Amino acid sequence: CASSIGTDITYEQYF.

Only a few counts were recorded for this clone. This chain joins TRBV29-1 and TRBJ1-6, with TRBD1 matching over 7 bases. The ends lost 4 bases at V and 5 bases at J; junction bases unmatched: 5. CDR3 length equals 14 residues. Germline CDR1 SQVTM, CDR2 ANQGSEA. As DNA, the CDR3 is TGCAGCGTTGCCGGGACAGCCGATAATTCACCCCTCCACTTT. It specifies CSVAGTADNSPLHF. The complete variable domain, with remaining parts taken from reference TRBV29-1 and TRBJ1-6, reads SAVISQKPSRDICQRGTSLTIQCQVDSQVTMMFWYRQQPGQSLTLIATANQGSEATYESGFVIDKFPISRPNLTFSTLTVSNMSPEDSSIYLCSVAGTADNSPLHFGNGTRLTVT.

The genes are TRBV28 and TRBJ2-7; possible D gene TRBD2, 6 bases. This CDR3 has 15 residues. The germline CDR1 and CDR2 sequences are MDHEN and SYDVKM. Deletions cut 6 bases from V and 6 bases from J, with 21 bases between. This chain's CDR3 is CASSSRDSKGREQYF. The DNA for the CDR3 is TGTGCCAGCAGCTCTCGGGACTCCAAGGGGCGCGAGCAGTACTTC.

This clone was detected only once. The rearrangement uses TRBV9 and TRBJ2-7; TRBD2 matches at 7 bases. J lost 0 bases, V lost 0 bases, and 0 bases had no gene match. Germline V gene lookup returns CDR1 SGDLS and CDR2 YYNGEE. The CDR3 loop spans 14 amino acids. The CDR3 spells CASSVERGSYEQYF. The CDR3 region has the DNA TGTGCCAGCAGCGTAGAGCGGGGCTCCTACGAGCAGTACTTC.

V and J are TRBV6-5 and TRBJ2-3; TRBD2 is a possible D gene (5 bases). This CDR3 comprises 14 residues. The V end was cut by 4 bases, the J end by 5 bases, with 13 bases between. Germline V gene lookup returns CDR1 MNHEY and CDR2 SVGAGI. The CDR3 nucleotides read TGTGCCAGCAGTTGGAACTTTGGAGGAGATACGCAGTATTTT. Amino acid sequence: CASSWNFGGDTQYF.

The chain is built from TRBV7-6 and TRBJ2-2, with a tentative D call TRBD2 (5 bases). This CDR3 has 15 amino acids. CDR1 and CDR2 (germline): SGHVS, FNYEAQ. The germline V and J ends were trimmed by 5 bases and 7 bases, with 17 bases remaining between them. The CDR3 loop reads CASSVSLVRDGELFF. In DNA form, the CDR3 reads TGTGCCAGCAGCGTCAGTTTGGTCCGGGACGGGGAGCTGTTTTTT.

V and J are TRBV10-1 and TRBJ2-1; TRBD2 is a possible D gene (5 bases). CDR3 length: 14 residues. Trimming stripped 3 bases from V and 4 bases from J, with 10 bases between. Germline lookup yields CDR1 WNHNN and CDR2 SYGVQD (reference sequence). Here the CDR3 DNA reads TGCGCCAGCAGTGATTTTGGGAGATACAATGAGCAGTTCTTC. This gives the protein CASSDFGRYNEQFF.

This rearrangement joins TRBV29-1 to TRBJ2-1; the D is unclear. Trimming took off 1 base at V and 4 bases at J, with 23 bases between the two ends. The CDR3 spans 18 residues. Germline V gives CDR1 SQVTM, CDR2 ANQGSEA. The CDR3 loop is CSVEGIIKLEERYNEQFF. The CDR3 DNA is TGCAGCGTTGAAGGGATAATTAAGCTAGAAGAGAGATACAATGAGCAGTTCTTC.

The chain joins TRBV15 to TRBJ1-2; TRBD1 matches at 7 bases. From germline, CDR1 is LNHNV and CDR2 YYDKDF (reference sequence). The CDR3 runs 14 residues. V lost 1 base and J lost 5; bases outside the gene matches: 4. Here the CDR3 reads CATSRAETGYGYTF. In nucleotides, the CDR3 is TGTGCCACCAGCAGAGCGGAGACAGGGTATGGCTACACCTTC.

The chain links TRBV6-6 to TRBJ1-4; D is possibly TRBD1 (6 bases). V was pared by 4 bases and J by 8 bases, with 14 bases between. CDR1 and CDR2 from the germline V gene are MNHNY and SVGAGI (reference sequence). The length of the CDR3 is 14 residues. CDR3 in amino acids: CASSLDSVGEKLFF. CDR3 in DNA: TGTGCCAGCAGTTTGGACAGCGTGGGCGAAAAACTGTTTTTT.

The chain links TRBV7-8 to TRBJ2-7; 11 bases agree with TRBD2. Trimming cost V 1 base and J 7 bases; bases outside gene matches: 15. Germline V CDR1 and CDR2: SGHVS, FQNEAQ. The CDR3 has 18 amino acids. This CDR3 is CASSLVTSGGSPYEEQYF. The CDR3 DNA is TGTGCCAGCAGCTTAGTAACTAGCGGGGGCTCCCCTTATGAGGAGCAGTACTTC.

The chain recombines TRBV19 with TRBJ1-4, with D perhaps TRBD1 (5 bases). This CDR3 is built from 13 residues. V was shortened by 7 bases and J by 8 bases, with 14 bases between the two germline ends. CDR1 LNHDA and CDR2 SQIVND come from the germline V gene (reference sequence). The CDR3 sequence is CASTSQGGEKLFF. CDR3 coding DNA: TGTGCCAGTACAAGCCAGGGAGGGGAAAAACTGTTTTTT.

CDR3 nucleotide sequence: TGCGCCAGCAGCGGGACAGGGTCCAACACCGGGGAGCTGTTTTTT. Translated, it gives CASSGTGSNTGELFF. The gene calls are TRBV5-1 and TRBJ2-2; TRBD1 agrees at 9 bases. CDR1 and CDR2 from the germline V gene are SGHRS and YFSETQ. Losses at the gene ends were 4 bases for V and 2 bases for J; bases not matched to a gene: 3. The CDR3 extends over 15 amino acids.

Details on this clone: One junction end does not reproduce the germline sequence, and a read error may be involved. Other DNA sequences in this specimen translate into the identical CDR3. This rearrangement joins TRBV2 to TRBJ2-1; D call uncertain. This CDR3 is 12 amino acids long. Germline V gives CDR1 SNHLY, CDR2 FYNNEI. The CDR3 DNA follows: TGTGCTAGCAGGTACCAGGCAAATGAGCAGTTCTTC. It specifies CASRYQANEQFF.

This rearrangement joins TRBV9 to TRBJ1-3, with TRBD1 identical over 7 bases. In germline, CDR1 is SGDLS, CDR2 YYNGEE. CDR3 length: 16 residues. V dropped 3 bases and J dropped 0; count of bases not matched to a gene: 6. This CDR3 is CASSAPTGTSGNTIYF. CDR3 nucleotide sequence: TGTGCCAGCAGCGCCCCGACAGGGACCTCTGGAAACACCATATATTTT.

This chain joins TRBV9 and TRBJ2-5; perhaps TRBD1 as D (5 bases). V lost 3 bases to trimming and J lost 4 bases, with 10 bases between them. The CDR3 consists of 13 residues. Germline-derived CDR1 and CDR2 are SGDLS and YYNGEE. The CDR3 DNA is TGTGCCAGCAGCGCCCAGGGCGGAGAGACCCAGTACTTC. Translating gives CASSAQGGETQYF. Based on the CDR3 plus reference TRBV9 and TRBJ2-5, the full variable domain is DSGVTQTPKHLITATGQRVTLRCSPRSGDLSVYWYQQSLDQGLQFLIQYYNGEERAKGNILERFSAQQFPDLHSELNLSSLELGDSALYFCASSAQGGETQYFGPGTRLLVL.

With respect to this clone: The germline gene is not matched at one end of the junction; a read error may be the cause. The chain joins TRBV2 to TRBJ2-5, with D possibly being TRBD1 (5 bases). This CDR3 is 13 amino acids long. Looked up from germline, CDR1 is SNHLY and CDR2 is FYNNEI. In DNA form, the CDR3 reads TGTGCCAGCAGTGTAGACAGACAAGAGACCCGGTACTTC. It translates to CASSVDRQETRYF.

For this clone: A junction end diverges from the germline sequence, so it may reflect a read error. The chain is built from TRBV19 and TRBJ1-6; 9 bases are a match to TRBD1. The CDR3 spans 17 residues. The germline CDR1 and CDR2 sequences are LNHDA and SQIVND (reference sequence). CDR3 amino acids: CASIPKKTGTGNSPLHF. The DNA for the CDR3 is TGTGCCAGTATCCCCAAAAAAACCGGGACAGGGAATTCCCCCCTCCACTTT. Supplemented by reference TRBV19 and TRBJ1-6, the full variable domain reads DGGITQSPKYLFRKEGQNVTLSCEQNLNHDAMYWYRQDPGQGLRLIYYSQIVNDFQKGDIAEGYSVSREKKESFPLTVTSAQKNPTAFYLCASIPKKTGTGNSPLHFGNGTRLTVT.

The V call is TRBV5-4, the J call TRBJ1-4; 7 bases are shared with TRBD1. The junction had 2 bases not matched to a gene; V was cut back by 0 bases and J by 0 bases. The CDR3 is 16 amino acids. In germline, CDR1 is SGHNT, CDR2 YYREEE (reference sequence). In DNA form, the CDR3 reads TGTGCCAGCAGCTTGGGGCAGGGGGCAACTAATGAAAAACTGTTTTTT. Translating gives CASSLGQGATNEKLFF. Combining the CDR3 with reference TRBV5-4 and TRBJ1-4 gives the whole variable domain ETGVTQSPTHLIKTRGQQVTLRCSSQSGHNTVSWYQQALGQGPQFIFQYYREEENGRGNFPPRFSGLQFPNYSSELNVNALELDDSALYLCASSLGQGATNEKLFFGSGTQLSVL.